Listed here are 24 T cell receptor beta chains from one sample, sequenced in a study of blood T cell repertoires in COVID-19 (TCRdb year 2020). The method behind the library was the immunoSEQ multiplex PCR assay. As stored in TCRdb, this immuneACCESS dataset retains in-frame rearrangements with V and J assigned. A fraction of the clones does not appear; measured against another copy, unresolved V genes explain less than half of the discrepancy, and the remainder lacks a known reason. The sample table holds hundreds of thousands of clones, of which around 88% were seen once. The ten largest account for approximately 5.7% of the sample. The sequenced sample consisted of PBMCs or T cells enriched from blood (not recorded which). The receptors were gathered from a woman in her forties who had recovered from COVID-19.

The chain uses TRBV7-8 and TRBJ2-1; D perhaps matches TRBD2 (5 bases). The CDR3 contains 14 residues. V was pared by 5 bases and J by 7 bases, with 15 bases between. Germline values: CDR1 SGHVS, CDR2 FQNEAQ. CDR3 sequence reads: CASSDYSSKNEQFF. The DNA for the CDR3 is TGTGCCAGCAGCGACTATTCGTCGAAGAATGAGCAGTTCTTC. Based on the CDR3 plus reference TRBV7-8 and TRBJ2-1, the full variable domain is GAGVSQSPRYKVAKRGQDVALRCDPISGHVSLFWYQQALGQGPEFLTYFQNEAQLDKSGLPSDRFFAERPEGSVSTLKIQRTQQEDSAVYLCASSDYSSKNEQFFGPGTRLTVL.

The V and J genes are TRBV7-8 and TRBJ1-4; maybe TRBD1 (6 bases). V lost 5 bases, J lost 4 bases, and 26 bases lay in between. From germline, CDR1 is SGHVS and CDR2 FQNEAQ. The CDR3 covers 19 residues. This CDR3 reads CASSTRSPIVDRFNEKLFF. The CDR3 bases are TGTGCCAGCAGCACCCGATCACCTATTGTGGACAGATTTAATGAAAAACTGTTTTTT.

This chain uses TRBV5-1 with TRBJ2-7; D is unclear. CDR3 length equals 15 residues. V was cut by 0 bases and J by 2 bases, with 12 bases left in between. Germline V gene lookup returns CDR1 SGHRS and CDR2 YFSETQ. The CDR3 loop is CASSLVSPPPYEQYF. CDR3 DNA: TGCGCCAGCAGCTTGGTTAGTCCTCCGCCCTACGAGCAGTACTTC. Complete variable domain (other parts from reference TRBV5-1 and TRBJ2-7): KAGVTQTPRYLIKTRGQQVTLSCSPISGHRSVSWYQQTPGQGLQFLFEYFSETQRNKGNFPGRFSGRQFSNSRSEMNVSTLELGDSALYLCASSLVSPPPYEQYFGPGTRLTVT.

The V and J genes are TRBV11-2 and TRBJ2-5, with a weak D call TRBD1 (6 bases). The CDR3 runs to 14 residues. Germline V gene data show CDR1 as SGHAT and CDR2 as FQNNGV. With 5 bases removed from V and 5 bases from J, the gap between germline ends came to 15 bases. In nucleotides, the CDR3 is TGTGCCAGCAGCCCCTACAGGGAGAGGGAGACCCAGTACTTC. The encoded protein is CASSPYRERETQYF.

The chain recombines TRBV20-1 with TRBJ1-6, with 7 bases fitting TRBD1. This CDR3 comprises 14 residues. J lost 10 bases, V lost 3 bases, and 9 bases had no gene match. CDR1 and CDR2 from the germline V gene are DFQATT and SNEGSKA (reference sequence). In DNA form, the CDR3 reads TGCAGTGCTAGTTGGGACAGCGCCAGGTCACCCCTCCACTTT. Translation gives CSASWDSARSPLHF.

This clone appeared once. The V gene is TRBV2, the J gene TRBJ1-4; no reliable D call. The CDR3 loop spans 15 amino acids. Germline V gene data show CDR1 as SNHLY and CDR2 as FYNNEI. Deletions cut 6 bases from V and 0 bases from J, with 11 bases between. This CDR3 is CASSKEYATNEKLFF. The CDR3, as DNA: TGTGCCAGCAGCAAAGAGTATGCAACTAATGAAAAACTGTTTTTT.

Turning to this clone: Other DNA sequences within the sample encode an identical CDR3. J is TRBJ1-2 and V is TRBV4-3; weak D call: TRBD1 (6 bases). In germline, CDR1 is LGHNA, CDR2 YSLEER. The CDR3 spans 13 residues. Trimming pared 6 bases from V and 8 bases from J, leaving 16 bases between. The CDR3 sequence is CASSQGPGYGYTF. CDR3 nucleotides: TGCGCCAGCAGTCAGGGGCCAGGGTACGGCTACACCTTC.

CDR3 DNA sequence: TGTGCCAGCACCCGTGACAGGAACACTGAAGCTTTCTTT. Translated, it gives CASTRDRNTEAFF. The V and J genes are TRBV28 and TRBJ1-1; D may be TRBD1 (5 bases). Germline loops: CDR1 MDHEN, CDR2 SYDVKM. This CDR3 comprises 13 residues. With 7 bases removed from V and 1 base from J, the gap between germline ends came to 10 bases.

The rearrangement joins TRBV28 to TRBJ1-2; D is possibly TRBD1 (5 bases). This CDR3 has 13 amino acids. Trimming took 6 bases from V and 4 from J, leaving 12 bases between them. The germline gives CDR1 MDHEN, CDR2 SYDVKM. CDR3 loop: CASRPGLSYGYTF. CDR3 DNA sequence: TGTGCCAGCAGACCAGGGCTTAGCTATGGCTACACCTTC.

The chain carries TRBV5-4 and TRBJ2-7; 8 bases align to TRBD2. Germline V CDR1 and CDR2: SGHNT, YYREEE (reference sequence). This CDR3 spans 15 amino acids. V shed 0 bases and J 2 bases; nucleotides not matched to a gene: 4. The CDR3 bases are TGTGCCAGCAGCTTGGGAACTAGCGGTACCTACGAGCAGTACTTC. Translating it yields CASSLGTSGTYEQYF. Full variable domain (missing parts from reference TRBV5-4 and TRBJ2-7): ETGVTQSPTHLIKTRGQQVTLRCSSQSGHNTVSWYQQALGQGPQFIFQYYREEENGRGNFPPRFSGLQFPNYSSELNVNALELDDSALYLCASSLGTSGTYEQYFGPGTRLTVT.

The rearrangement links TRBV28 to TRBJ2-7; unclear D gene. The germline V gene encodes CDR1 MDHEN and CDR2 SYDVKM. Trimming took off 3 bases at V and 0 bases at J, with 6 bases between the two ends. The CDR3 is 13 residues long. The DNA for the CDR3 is TGTGCCAGCAGTTTTCAGGACTCCTACGAGCAGTACTTC. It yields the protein CASSFQDSYEQYF.

Here the CDR3 reads CATHKRAVEDTQYF. CDR3 in DNA: TGTGCCACCCATAAGAGGGCGGTTGAAGATACGCAGTATTTT. The V call is TRBV27, the J call TRBJ2-3, with D perhaps TRBD2 (5 bases). CDR1 is MNHEY, CDR2 SMNVEV, per germline (reference sequence). Trimming took 10 bases from V and 5 from J, leaving 19 bases between them. The length of the CDR3 is 14 residues.

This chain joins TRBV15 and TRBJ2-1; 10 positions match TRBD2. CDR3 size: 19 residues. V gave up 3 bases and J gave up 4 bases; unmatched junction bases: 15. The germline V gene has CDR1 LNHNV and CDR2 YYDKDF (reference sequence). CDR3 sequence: CATSSPKSGRALGYNEQFF. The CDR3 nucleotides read TGTGCCACCAGCAGTCCAAAGAGCGGGAGGGCCCTCGGGTACAATGAGCAGTTCTTC.

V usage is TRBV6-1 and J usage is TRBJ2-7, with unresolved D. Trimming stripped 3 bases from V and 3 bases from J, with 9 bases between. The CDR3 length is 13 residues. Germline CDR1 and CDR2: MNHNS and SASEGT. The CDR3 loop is CASSELNGYEQYF. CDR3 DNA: TGTGCCAGCAGTGAGCTAAACGGCTACGAGCAGTACTTC.

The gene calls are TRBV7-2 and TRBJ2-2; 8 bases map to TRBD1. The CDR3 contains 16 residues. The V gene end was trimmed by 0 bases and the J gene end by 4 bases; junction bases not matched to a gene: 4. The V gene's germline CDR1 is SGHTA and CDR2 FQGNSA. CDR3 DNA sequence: TGTGCCAGCAGCTTAGCCAGGGGGCTCCTCACCGGGGAGCTGTTTTTT. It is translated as CASSLARGLLTGELFF.

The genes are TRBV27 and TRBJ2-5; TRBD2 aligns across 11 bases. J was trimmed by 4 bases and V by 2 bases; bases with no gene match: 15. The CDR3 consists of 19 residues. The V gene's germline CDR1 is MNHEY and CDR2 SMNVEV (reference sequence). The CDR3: CASSLPRGFSSGRGETQYF. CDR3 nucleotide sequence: TGTGCCAGCAGTTTACCCCGGGGTTTTAGTAGCGGGAGGGGAGAGACCCAGTACTTC.

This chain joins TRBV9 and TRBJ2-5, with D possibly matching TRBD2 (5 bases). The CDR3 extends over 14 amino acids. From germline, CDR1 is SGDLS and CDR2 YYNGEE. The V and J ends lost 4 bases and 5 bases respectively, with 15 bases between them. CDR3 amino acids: CASSPSGLGETQYF. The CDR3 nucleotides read TGTGCCAGCAGCCCATCGGGATTGGGCGAGACCCAGTACTTC.

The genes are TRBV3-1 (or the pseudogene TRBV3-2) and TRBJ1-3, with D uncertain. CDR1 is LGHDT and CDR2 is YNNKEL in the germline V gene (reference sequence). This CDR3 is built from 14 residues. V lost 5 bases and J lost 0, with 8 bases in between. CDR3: CASSFTGSGNTIYF. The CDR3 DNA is TGTGCCAGCAGCTTCACGGGCTCTGGAAACACCATATATTTT.

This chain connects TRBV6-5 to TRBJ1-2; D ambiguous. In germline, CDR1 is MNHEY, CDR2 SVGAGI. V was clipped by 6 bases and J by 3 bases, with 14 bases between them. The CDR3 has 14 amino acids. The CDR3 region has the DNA TGTGCCAGCAGGAGCAGTGGACTGGACTATGGCTACACCTTC. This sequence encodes CASRSSGLDYGYTF.

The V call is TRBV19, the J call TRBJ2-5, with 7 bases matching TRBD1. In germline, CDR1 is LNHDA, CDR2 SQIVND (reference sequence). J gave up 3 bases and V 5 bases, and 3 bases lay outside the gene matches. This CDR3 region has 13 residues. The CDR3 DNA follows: TGTGCCAGTAGTCCTGGGACAGAAGAGACCCAGTACTTC. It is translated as CASSPGTEETQYF.

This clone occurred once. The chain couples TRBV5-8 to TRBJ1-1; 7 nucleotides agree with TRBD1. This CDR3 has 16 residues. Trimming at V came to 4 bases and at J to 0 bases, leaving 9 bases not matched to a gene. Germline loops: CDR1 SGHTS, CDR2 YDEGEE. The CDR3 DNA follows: TGTGCCAGCAGCAGACCCGGGACAGTGATGAACACTGAAGCTTTCTTT. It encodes CASSRPGTVMNTEAFF.

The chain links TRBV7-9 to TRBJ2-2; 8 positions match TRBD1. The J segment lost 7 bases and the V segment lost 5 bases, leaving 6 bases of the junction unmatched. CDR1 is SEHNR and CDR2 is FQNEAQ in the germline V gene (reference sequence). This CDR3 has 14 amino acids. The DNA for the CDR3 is TGTGCCAGCAGCGCCGGACAGGGACGCGGGGAGCTGTTTTTT. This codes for CASSAGQGRGELFF.

The CDR3 bases are TGCGCCAGCAGCTTGGAGGGAGACGGCCCAGATACGCAGTATTTT. This codes for CASSLEGDGPDTQYF. This chain connects TRBV5-1 to TRBJ2-3; tentatively, D is TRBD2 (5 bases). The V end was cut by 0 bases, the J end by 4 bases, with 12 bases between. From germline, CDR1 is SGHRS and CDR2 YFSETQ. This CDR3 has 15 amino acids. Looking up the rest from reference TRBV5-1 and TRBJ2-3 gives the full variable domain: KAGVTQTPRYLIKTRGQQVTLSCSPISGHRSVSWYQQTPGQGLQFLFEYFSETQRNKGNFPGRFSGRQFSNSRSEMNVSTLELGDSALYLCASSLEGDGPDTQYFGPGTRLTVL.

Here the CDR3 reads CASSRVGLAGGEQFF. CDR3 in DNA: TGTGCCAGCAGCCGTGTGGGGCTAGCGGGAGGTGAGCAGTTCTTC. This chain connects TRBV7-2 to TRBJ2-1; 11 bases agree with TRBD2. From germline, CDR1 is SGHTA and CDR2 FQGNSA. The CDR3 spans 15 residues. The trim removed 5 bases at V and 9 bases at J, leaving 9 bases unmatched.